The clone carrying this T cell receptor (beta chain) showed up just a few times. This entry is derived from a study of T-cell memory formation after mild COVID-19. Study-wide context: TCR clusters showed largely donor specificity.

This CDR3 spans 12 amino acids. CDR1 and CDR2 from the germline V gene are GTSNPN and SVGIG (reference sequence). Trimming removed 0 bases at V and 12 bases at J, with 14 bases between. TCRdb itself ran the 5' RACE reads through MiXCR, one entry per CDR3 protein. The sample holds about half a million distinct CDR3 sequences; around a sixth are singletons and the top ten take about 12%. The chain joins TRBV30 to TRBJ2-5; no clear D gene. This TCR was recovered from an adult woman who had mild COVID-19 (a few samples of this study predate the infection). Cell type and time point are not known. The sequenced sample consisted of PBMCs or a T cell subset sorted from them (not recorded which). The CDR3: CAWSVQVGSKYF. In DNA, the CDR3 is TGTGCCTGGAGTGTACAAGTCGGATCTAAGTACTTC.